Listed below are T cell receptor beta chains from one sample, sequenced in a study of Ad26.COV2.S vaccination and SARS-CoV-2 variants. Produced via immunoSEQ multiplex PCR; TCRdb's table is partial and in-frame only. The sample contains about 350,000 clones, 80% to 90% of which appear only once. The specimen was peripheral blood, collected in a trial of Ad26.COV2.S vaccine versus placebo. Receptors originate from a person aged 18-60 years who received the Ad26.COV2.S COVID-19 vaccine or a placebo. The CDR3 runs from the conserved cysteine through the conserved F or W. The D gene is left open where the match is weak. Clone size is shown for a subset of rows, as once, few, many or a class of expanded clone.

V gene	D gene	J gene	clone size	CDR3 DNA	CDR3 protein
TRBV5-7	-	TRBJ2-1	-	TGTGCCAGGTTTAACCAGGGGAGGTGGGGTGAGCAGTTCTTC	CARFNQGRWGEQFF
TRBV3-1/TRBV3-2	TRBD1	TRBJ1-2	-	TGTGCCAGCAGCCGGGCAACAGGGGTTGGCTACACCTTC	CASSRATGVGYTF
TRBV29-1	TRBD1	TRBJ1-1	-	TGCAGCGTTGGGTTCGTCAGGGGGCAAACTGAAGCTTTCTTT	CSVGFVRGQTEAFF
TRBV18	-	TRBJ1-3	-	TGTGCCAGCTCAACAAGGGACAACACGGCGGCCTTATCTGGAAACACCATATATTTT	CASSTRDNTAALSGNTIYF
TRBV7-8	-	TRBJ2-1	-	TGTGCCAGCAGCTTAGCGGGGGGGGCCCTACAACAGCAGTTCTTC	CASSLAGGALQQQFF
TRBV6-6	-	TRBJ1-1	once	TGTGCCAGCAGGGACGGGGCTTTGAACACTGAAGCTTTCTTT	CASRDGALNTEAFF
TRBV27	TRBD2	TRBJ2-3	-	TGTGCCAGCACTGCTCGGAGGACTAGCGGGATCGGGGGAGATACGCAGTATTTT	CASTARRTSGIGGDTQYF
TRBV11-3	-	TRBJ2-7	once	TGTGCCAGCAGCATGGGGCGGGATGCCTACGAGCAGTACTTC	CASSMGRDAYEQYF
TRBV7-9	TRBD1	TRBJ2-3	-	TGTGCCAGCAGCCGGACAGGGGGAGGCACAGATACGCAGTATTTT	CASSRTGGGTDTQYF
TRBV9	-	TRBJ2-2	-	TGTGCCAGCAGCTCCCGGCGAGGGCATGTAATGGGGGAGCTGTTTTTT	CASSSRRGHVMGELFF
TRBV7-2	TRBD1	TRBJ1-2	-	TGTGCCAGCAGCTTAGGCCTACAGGGGGCGCGTGGCTACACCTTC	CASSLGLQGARGYTF
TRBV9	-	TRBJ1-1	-	TGTGCCAGCAGCTCGGGGGACAAACACACTGAAGCTTTCTTT	CASSSGDKHTEAFF
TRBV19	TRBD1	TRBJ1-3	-	TGTGCCAGCAGGGGACAGGGGGCAAAAGGAAACACCATATATTTT	CASRGQGAKGNTIYF
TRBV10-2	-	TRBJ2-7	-	TGCGCCAGCAGTGAGCTCGGGTCGGGCGAGCAGTACTTC	CASSELGSGEQYF
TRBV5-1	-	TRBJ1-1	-	TGCGCCAGCAGCTGGGATGGGGCTAACACTGAAGCTTTCTTT	CASSWDGANTEAFF
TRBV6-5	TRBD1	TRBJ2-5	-	TGTGCCAGCAGTTGGACAGGCCAAGAGACCCAGTACTTC	CASSWTGQETQYF
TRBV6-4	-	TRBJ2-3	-	TGTGCCAGCAGTGTCGAGACGGACGATACGCAGTATTTT	CASSVETDDTQYF
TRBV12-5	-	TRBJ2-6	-	TGTGCTAGTGGTTCAAATGGGGCCAACGTCCTGACTTTC	CASGSNGANVLTF
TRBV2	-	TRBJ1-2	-	TGTGCCAGCAGAGAGAGGACGGGGATTAACTATGGCTACACCTTC	CASRERTGINYGYTF
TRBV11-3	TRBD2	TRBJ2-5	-	TGTGCCAGCAGCCTCCGGGTAGCGGGGGGCGGGTACCAAGAGACCCAGTACTTC	CASSLRVAGGGYQETQYF
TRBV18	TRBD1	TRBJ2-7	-	TGTGCCAGCTCACCCCAGGGGGATAGCGCCTACGAGCAGTACTTC	CASSPQGDSAYEQYF
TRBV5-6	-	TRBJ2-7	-	TGTGCCAGCAGCCCGACTTTAGGGATCGGCTACGAGCAGTACTTC	CASSPTLGIGYEQYF
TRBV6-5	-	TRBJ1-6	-	TGTGCCAGCAGTATGGGCGGCCGCAATTCACCCCTCCACTTT	CASSMGGRNSPLHF
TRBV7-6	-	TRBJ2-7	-	TGTGCCAGCAGCCTATTTCGTACCGAGACAGGCTCCTACGAGCAGTACTTC	CASSLFRTETGSYEQYF
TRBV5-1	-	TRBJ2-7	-	TGCGCCAGCAGCTTGGGGCTAGTCCACTACGAGCAGTACTTC	CASSLGLVHYEQYF
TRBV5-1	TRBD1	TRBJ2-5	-	TGCGCCAGCAGCTCGGGACAGGAAGGGCGAGAGACCCAGTACTTC	CASSSGQEGRETQYF
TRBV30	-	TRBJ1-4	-	TGTGCCTGGAGTGTAGGACAGCAGGTTACTAATGAAAAACTGTTTTTT	CAWSVGQQVTNEKLFF
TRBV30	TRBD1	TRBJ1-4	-	TGTGCCTGGAGCAGACAGGGGCTTAATGAAAAACTGTTTTTT	CAWSRQGLNEKLFF
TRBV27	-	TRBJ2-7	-	TGTGCCAGCAGTCTCTCGGGCCCGGAGGGGGGAATGGACTACGAGCAGTACTTC	CASSLSGPEGGMDYEQYF
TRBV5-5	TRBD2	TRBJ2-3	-	TGTGCCAGCAGCCAAAGAGCGGGAGACAGCGCAGATACGCAGTATTTT	CASSQRAGDSADTQYF
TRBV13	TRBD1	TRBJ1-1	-	TGTGCCAGCAGCTCTACCTCCACCGGGACAGGGGTTGAAGCTTTCTTT	CASSSTSTGTGVEAFF
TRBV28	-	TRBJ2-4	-	TGTGCCAGCAGTTACCTACGACTGGACATTCAGTACTTC	CASSYLRLDIQYF
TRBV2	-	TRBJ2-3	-	TGTGCCAGCAGTGTCTGGGGCAGGGGAAATCGGACTACAGATACGCAGTATTTT	CASSVWGRGNRTTDTQYF
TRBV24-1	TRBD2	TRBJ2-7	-	TGTGCCACCAGTGACCCACTAGCGGGAGTATACGAGCAGTACTTC	CATSDPLAGVYEQYF
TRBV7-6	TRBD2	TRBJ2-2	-	TGTGCCAGCAGCTTGGATAGCGGGGGCACCGGGGAGCTGTTTTTT	CASSLDSGGTGELFF
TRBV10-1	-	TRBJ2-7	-	TGCGCCAGCAGTGACGAGACCTACGAGCAGTACTTC	CASSDETYEQYF
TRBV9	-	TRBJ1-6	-	TGTGCCAGCAGCGTAGCGGGGGTGGGTGGTAATTCACCCCTCCACTTT	CASSVAGVGGNSPLHF
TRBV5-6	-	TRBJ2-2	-	TGTGCCAGCAGCGCGGCCGGGGCAGAGCTGTTTTTT	CASSAAGAELFF
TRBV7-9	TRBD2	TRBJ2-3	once	TGTGCCAGCAGCTTAGTTCTAGCGGGGGCCCGGGATACGCAGTATTTT	CASSLVLAGARDTQYF
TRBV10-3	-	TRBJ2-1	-	TGTGCCATCAGTGAGTCAAGGGTTTCCTACAATGAGCAGTTCTTC	CAISESRVSYNEQFF
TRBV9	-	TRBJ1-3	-	TGTGCCAGCATGGAGGGGGAAGGGTTTTCTGGAAACACCATATATTTT	CASMEGEGFSGNTIYF
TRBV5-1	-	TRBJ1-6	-	TGCGCCAGCAGCTTGACAGGGACGAATTCACCCCTCCACTTT	CASSLTGTNSPLHF
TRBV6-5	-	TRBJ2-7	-	TGTGCCAGCAGCCCCCGACTAGTTAGCGAGCAGTACTTC	CASSPRLVSEQYF
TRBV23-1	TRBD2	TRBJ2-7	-	TGCGCCAGCAGTCAAATATGGCTAGCGGGGGCCCTCTACGAGCAGTACTTC	CASSQIWLAGALYEQYF
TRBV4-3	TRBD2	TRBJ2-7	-	TGCGCCAGCAGCCCACCGGGACTAGCAATTTACGAGCAGTACTTC	CASSPPGLAIYEQYF
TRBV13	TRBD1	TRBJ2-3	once	TGTGCCAGCAGCCCGGGGACAGGGGGGGAAGATACGCAGTATTTT	CASSPGTGGEDTQYF
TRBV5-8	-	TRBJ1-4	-	TGTGCCAGCAGCTTGGATGGGGCGGGAGCTAATGAAAAACTGTTTTTT	CASSLDGAGANEKLFF
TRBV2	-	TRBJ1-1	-	TGTGCCAGCAGTGAAGGTCCGGGGGCGAGGTGGGGTTTCTTT	CASSEGPGARWGFF
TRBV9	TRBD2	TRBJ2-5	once	TGTGCCAGCAGCGCGGGGACTAGCGGGGGACACCGTGAGACCCAGTACTTC	CASSAGTSGGHRETQYF